This T cell receptor beta chain was profiled in a study of human T cells and chemical hapten exposure (dated by TCRdb to 2020 to 2022). Describing the broader study: For sensitization, 2% DPC in acetone was applied to a roughly 2 cm by roughly 2 cm area of upper inner arm skin. Throughout the study period of roughly 24 weeks, patients also received therapeutic DPC doses to the scalp every week. Patch testing was done on the upper back using Finn chambers containing 0.01% DPC, and results were scored after 6 days according to International Contact Dermatitis Research Group standards. In alopecia patients, the study followed how the peripheral blood TCR repertoire changed in vivo over primary and secondary sensitization to diphenylcyclopropenone (DPC), a hapten. Blood samples were taken from patients before sensitization (week 0) and at 2, 6 and about 24 weeks after DPC sensitization. Blood for TCR sequencing was provided by twenty-nine alopecia patients at one to four time points (pre-sensitization, 2, 6 and 24 weeks). Most of the patients in the cohort were female, and the cohort covered alopecia areata with under or over 50% scalp involvement, alopecia totalis and alopecia universalis. Libraries were pooled for sequencing, and variation in per-sample TCR yields was attributed mainly to small differences in library volumes within the pool.

What the time point label conveys for this sample: pre-sensitization, week 0. Sample treatment or condition, as interpreted from the label and publication: therapeutic diphenylcyclopropenone sensitization with weekly scalp DPC. At each patch-test visit, blood was drawn before the patch test was applied. Patients were considered eligible if aged 18 to 70, diagnosed with alopecia and deemed suitable for DPC therapy, and patients were excluded if pregnant. Total RNA was isolated from unfractionated whole blood collected in Tempus Blood RNA tubes. Libraries were constructed by RACE. Sequencing instrument: NextSeq 500. During library preparation, unique molecular identifiers were attached to individual cDNA molecules so that TCRs could be counted quantitatively and reproducibly. Each blood RNA sample was used to sequence both TCR alpha and TCR beta chains. Per the original workflow: The median number of TCRs per sample was 90,000 to 100,000, ranging from roughly 20,000 to 700,000. V, J and CDR3 annotation of the TCR reads was carried out using the Decombinator software suite. For PS versus PT1 abundance plots, all samples were subsampled to the same number of TCRs (28,000). Expanded TCRs were defined as absent before sensitization and observed at least eight times at the 2-week time point. The raw public data were reprocessed by TCRdb itself: fastp quality trimming at Q25, MiXCR clonotype calling, in-frame beta chains only. Rows merge per CDR3 protein into single entries with the most common DNA and genes. The authors' filters were not applied to this entry. In this sample the table shows under 400,000 distinct CDR3 sequences, approximately 5.1% of which occur a single time. Around 2.6% of the sample is held by the ten biggest clonotypes.

This clonotype has a count of ten or more. The antigen it recognizes is unknown. No base qualities exist here, and no much larger clone lies one base off it. General study outcomes and caveats: Expanded TCRs formed significantly more large CDR3 similarity clusters than pre-sensitization or healthy control sets, consistent with antigen-driven responses. The number of TCRs above 1 in 1000 frequency did not change with DPC sensitization; there was no evidence of global repertoire structure alterations. Patch test score correlated positively with the number of PT1 expanded TCRs, reaching significance at thresholds 8, 16 and 32 but not at 4. Because every patient had alopecia, a presumed autoimmune disease, the patients' immune response might differ from that of healthy individuals. After repeated subsampling, the strength of the expansion versus patch-test correlation and the threshold at which it became significant changed.

From the cysteine up to the phenylalanine, the CDR3 has a length of 13 residues. The DNA shown is the 39-base CDR3, in frame from base 1. CDR1 and CDR2, looked up from the germline V gene (reference sequence), are DFQATT and SNEGSKA. Trimming costs V 5 bases and J 1 base, and their ends lie 11 bases apart. The rearrangement joined TRBV20-1 to TRBJ1-1; no D segment can be confidently identified. The receptor's source is a woman aged 50 to 60 with alopecia areata. Some clones in this sample may be carry-over from other donors' samples. Specimen: whole blood, collected in connection with sensitization to the hapten diphenylcyclopropenone (DPC). CDR3 loop: CSAAVRGNTEAFF. The nucleotides are TGCAGTGCTGCAGTCCGGGGGAACACTGAAGCTTTCTTT.